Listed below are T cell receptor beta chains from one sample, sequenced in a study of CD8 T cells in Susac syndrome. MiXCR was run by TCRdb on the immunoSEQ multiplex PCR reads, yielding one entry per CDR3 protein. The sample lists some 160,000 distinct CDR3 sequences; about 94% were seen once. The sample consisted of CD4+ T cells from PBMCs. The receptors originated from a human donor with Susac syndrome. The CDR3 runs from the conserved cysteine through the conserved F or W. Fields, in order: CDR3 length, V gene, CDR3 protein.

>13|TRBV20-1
CSARGISSYEQYF
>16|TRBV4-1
CASSQPGGGANTEAFF
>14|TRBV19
CASGTAFYNSPLHF
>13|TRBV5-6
CASSETANYGYTF
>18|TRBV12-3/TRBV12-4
CASSLAQWRGVGGETQYF
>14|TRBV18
CASSPLTSAYEQYF
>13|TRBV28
CASGGGHTDTQYF
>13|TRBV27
CASRNDRGHGYTF
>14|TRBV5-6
CASSGRLVTDTQYF
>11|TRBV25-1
CASSDPYEQYF
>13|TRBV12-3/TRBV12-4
CASSFGDYNEQFF
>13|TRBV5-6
CASSRHGTGELFF
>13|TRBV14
CASSQERGNIQYF
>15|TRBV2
CASSVGGSLRNEQFF
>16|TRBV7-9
CASSFSLGQFSQPQHF
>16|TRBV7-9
CASSLAGTSNTGELFF
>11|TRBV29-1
CSVELGHEQYF
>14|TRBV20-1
CSARPGENTGELFF
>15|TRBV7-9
CASSLGGSSQNIQYF